Sequencing of this T cell receptor (beta chain) was carried out in a study of regulatory T cells in long-lasting Graves disease. This clonotype was seen a few times. Time point of the sample: newly diagnosed GD, antithyroid drugs for less than 3 months. Construction of the TCR library relied on RNA isolated from PBMCs. Diagnosing Graves' disease relied on the American Thyroid Association guidelines. The EDTA tubes were filled with 7 to 9.5 milliliters of drawn peripheral blood. This CDR3 is built from 14 residues. Trimming took off 6 bases at V and 4 bases at J, with 15 bases between the two ends. Germline V CDR1 and CDR2: MDHEN, SYDVKM. Building the TCR beta libraries relied on iRepertoire HTBI primers, and CDR3 regions underwent Arm-PCR. Via MiXCR, TCRdb re-called the multiplex PCR reads, giving one row per CDR3 protein. The data show under 450,000 distinct CDR3 sequences, 12% seen once. These same data were also listed under a study on T cells in Graves' hyperthyroidism and ophthalmopathy.

Here the sequenced sample was peripheral blood mononuclear cells (PBMCs), taken at new diagnosis, from a patient treated with antithyroid drugs. This receptor was taken from a woman under 30 with Graves disease. V gene TRBV28 combines with J gene TRBJ1-2; D gene uncertain. The CDR3, as DNA: TGTGCCAGCAGGCCCTTTTCTCATTCCTATGGCTACACCTTC. Its protein is CASRPFSHSYGYTF.